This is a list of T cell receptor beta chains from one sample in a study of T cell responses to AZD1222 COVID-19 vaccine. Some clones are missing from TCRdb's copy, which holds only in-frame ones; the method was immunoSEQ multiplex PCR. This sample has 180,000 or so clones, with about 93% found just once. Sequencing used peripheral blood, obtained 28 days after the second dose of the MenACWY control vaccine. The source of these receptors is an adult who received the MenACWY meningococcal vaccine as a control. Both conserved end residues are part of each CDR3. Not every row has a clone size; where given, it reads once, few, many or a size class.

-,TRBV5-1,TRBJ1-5,CASSFGRDNQPQHF
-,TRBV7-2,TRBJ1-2,CASSLGGQLGSYGYTF
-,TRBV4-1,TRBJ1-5,CASSQDIGGFYQPQHF
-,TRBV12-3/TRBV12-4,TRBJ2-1,CASSHLYNEQFF
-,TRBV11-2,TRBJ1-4,CASSFGAEANEKLFF
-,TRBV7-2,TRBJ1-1,CASSLGVGRAEAFF
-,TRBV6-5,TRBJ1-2,CASSSPGEANYGYTF
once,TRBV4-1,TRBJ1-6,CASSQGIWGPNSPLHF
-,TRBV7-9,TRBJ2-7,CASSLAPAYEQYF
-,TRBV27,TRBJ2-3,CASSPYSTDTQYF
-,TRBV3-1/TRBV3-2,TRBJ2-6,CASRPGQGVLGANVLTF
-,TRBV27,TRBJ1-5,CASSSSRDQPQHF
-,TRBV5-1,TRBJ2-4,CASSFSRQGAGNIQYF
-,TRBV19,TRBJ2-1,CASSMIGGYNEQFF